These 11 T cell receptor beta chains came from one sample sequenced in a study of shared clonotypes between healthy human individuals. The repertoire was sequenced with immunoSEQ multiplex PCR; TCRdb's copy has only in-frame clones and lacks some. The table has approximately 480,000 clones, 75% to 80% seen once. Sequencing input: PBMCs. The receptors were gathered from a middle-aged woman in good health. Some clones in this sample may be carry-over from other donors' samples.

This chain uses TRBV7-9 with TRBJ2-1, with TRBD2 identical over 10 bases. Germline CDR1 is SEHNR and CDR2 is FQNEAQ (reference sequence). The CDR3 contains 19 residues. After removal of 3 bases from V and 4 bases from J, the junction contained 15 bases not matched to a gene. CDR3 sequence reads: CASSFTSGTGAGGYNEQFF. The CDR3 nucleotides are TGTGCCAGCAGCTTTACTAGCGGGACCGGAGCGGGGGGTTACAATGAGCAGTTCTTC.

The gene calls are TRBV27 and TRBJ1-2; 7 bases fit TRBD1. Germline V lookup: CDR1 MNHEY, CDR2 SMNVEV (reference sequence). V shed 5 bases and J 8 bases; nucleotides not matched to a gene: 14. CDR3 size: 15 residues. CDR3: CASSPRHTGVRGYTF. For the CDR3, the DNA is TGTGCCAGCAGTCCCCGCCATACAGGGGTGAGGGGCTACACCTTC.

CDR3 sequence (DNA): TGTGCCAGCTCACCCCTAAGCGGGACGGGCACTGAAGCTTTCTTT. Its protein is CASSPLSGTGTEAFF. The chain combines TRBV18 with TRBJ1-1, with D tentatively TRBD1 (5 bases). The CDR3 contains 15 residues. The germline V gene encodes CDR1 KGHSH and CDR2 LQKENI. Trimming removed 3 bases at V and 4 bases at J, with 15 bases between.

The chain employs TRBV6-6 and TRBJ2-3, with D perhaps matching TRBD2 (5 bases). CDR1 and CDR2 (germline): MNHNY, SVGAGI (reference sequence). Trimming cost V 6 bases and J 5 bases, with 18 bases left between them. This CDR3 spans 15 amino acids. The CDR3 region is CASSYPGQSGDTQYF. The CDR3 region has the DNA TGTGCCAGCAGCTACCCCGGGCAAAGCGGAGATACGCAGTATTTT.

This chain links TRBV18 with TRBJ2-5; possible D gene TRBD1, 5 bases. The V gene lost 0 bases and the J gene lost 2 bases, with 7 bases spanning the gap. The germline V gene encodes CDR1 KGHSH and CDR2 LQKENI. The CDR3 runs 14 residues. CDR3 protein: CASSPPRQQETQYF. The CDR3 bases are TGTGCCAGCTCACCACCAAGACAGCAAGAGACCCAGTACTTC.

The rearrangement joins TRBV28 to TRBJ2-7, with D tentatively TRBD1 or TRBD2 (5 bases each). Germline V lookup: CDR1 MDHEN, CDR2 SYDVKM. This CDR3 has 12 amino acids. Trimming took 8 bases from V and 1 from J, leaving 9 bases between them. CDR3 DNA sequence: TGTGCCAGCGGGGGACGGTCCTACGAGCAGTACTTC. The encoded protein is CASGGRSYEQYF.

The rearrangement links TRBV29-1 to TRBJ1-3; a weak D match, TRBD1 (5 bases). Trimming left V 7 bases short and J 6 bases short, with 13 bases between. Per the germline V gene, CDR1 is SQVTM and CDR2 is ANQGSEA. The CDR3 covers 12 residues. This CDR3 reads CSGEGAKNTIYF. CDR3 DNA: TGCAGCGGCGAAGGGGCGAAAAACACCATATATTTT.

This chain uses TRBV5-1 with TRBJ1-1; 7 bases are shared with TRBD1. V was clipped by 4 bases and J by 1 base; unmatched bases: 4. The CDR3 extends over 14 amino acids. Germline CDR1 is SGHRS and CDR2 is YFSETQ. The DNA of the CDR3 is TGCGCCAGCAGCCAGGGACAGCCGAACACTGAAGCTTTCTTT. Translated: CASSQGQPNTEAFF.

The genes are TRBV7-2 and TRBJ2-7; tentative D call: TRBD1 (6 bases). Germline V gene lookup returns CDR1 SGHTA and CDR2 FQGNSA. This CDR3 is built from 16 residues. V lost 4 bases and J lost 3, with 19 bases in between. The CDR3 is CASSSQGWDGYYEQYF. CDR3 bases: TGTGCCAGCAGCTCGCAGGGGTGGGACGGATACTACGAGCAGTACTTC.

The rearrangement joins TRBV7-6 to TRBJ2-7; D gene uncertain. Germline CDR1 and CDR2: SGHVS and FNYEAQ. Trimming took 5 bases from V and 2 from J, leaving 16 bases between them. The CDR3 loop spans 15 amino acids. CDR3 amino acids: CASSGVGSGPYEQYF. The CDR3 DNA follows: TGTGCCAGCAGCGGGGTGGGCAGTGGGCCCTACGAGCAGTACTTC.

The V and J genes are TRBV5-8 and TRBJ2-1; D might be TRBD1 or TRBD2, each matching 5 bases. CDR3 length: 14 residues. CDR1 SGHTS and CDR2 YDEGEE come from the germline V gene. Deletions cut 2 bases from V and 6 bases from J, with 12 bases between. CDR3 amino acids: CASSLGTLGNEQFF. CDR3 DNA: TGTGCCAGCAGCTTAGGGACCCTCGGCAATGAGCAGTTCTTC.